What follows describes a single TCR beta chain. No cognate antigen has been identified for it. Base qualities were left out, and no much larger clone turns up one base away. The sample is drawn from a study of immunodeficiency (dated by TCRdb to between 2018 and 2020). At the level of the whole study: The repertoires were analyzed to search for VDJ recombination defects and oligoclonality.

Patients had fewer naive CD4 and especially CD8 T cells, with expanded effector memory subpopulations. Before TCR sequencing, CD3+CD4+ T cells were sorted from fresh PBMCs. Genomic DNA was isolated using the QIAamp DNA Blood Mini Kit and then sent out for immunoSEQ repertoire analysis. Multiplex PCR was used to amplify CDR3 regions from a standard amount of genomic DNA template. PCR products were sequenced on an Illumina platform. On the study's bioinformatics: Sequences were mapped to a reference, using V, D and J gene definitions from IMGT. Closely related sequences were merged by a nearest-neighbor clustering algorithm so that PCR and sequencing errors were removed. V, D and J usage was analyzed in productive unique and total sequences using ImmunoSEQ Analyzer tools and R version 3.6.1. Here the immuneACCESS table is served through TCRdb, limited to in-frame sequences with V and J called. Missing clones are a known gap in these copies; in checked studies unresolved V genes cover under half, and the rest lacks a known reason. V, J and clone size reflect that table, while D and trimming were determined from the DNA. The sample table lists over 2,000 clones, roughly 87% of them with a count of one. The ten largest clonotypes hold around 8% of the sample.

The study at large found these results: Between patients and controls, productive entropy and V-J pairing of CD4+ T cells looked similar. In the entropy comparisons of patients versus healthy controls, patients were shown as n=3 (open circles), and an effect on thymic development was only suggested as possible. Based on top-100 and total clonotype frequencies, severe oligoclonality showed up in patient CD8+ T cells, whereas patient CD4+ T cells did not show severe oligoclonality.

As encoded in the germline V gene, CDR1 is MGHRA while CDR2 is YSYEKL. Reading from cysteine to phenylalanine, the CDR3 counts 12 amino acids. Just the 36-base CDR3 DNA is kept, in frame starting at base 1. The junction carries 11 bases between V and J, which are trimmed by 10 bases and 5 bases respectively. The sequence links TRBV4-1 to TRBJ2-2, with the D gene not clear enough to name. The TCR comes from a girl aged 5-17 years with POLD1 deficiency. Input material: CD4+ T cells from blood. CDR3 protein: CATFPRTGELFF. The nucleotide sequence reads as follows: TGCGCCACCTTCCCCCGGACCGGGGAGCTGTTTTTT.